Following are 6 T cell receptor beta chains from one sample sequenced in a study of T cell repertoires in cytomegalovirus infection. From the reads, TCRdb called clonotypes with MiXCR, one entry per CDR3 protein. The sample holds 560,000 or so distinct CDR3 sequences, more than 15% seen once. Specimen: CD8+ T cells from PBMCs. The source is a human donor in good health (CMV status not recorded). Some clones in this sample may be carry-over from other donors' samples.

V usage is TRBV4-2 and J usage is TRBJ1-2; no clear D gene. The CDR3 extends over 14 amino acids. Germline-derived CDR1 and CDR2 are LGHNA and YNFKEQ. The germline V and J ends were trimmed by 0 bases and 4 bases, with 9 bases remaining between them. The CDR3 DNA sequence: TGTGCCAGCAGCCAAGAGGGCTGGCCCTATGGCTACACCTTC. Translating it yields CASSQEGWPYGYTF.

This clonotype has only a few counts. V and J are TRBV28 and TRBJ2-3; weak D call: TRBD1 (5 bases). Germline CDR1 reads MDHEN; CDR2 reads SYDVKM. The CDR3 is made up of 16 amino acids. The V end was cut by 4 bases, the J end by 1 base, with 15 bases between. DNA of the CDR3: TGTGCCAGCAGTTCTCCCAGGGCTAAGGGCACAGATACGCAGTATTTT. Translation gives CASSSPRAKGTDTQYF. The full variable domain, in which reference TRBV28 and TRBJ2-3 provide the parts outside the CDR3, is DVKVTQSSRYLVKRTGEKVFLECVQDMDHENMFWYRQDPGLGLRLIYFSYDVKMKEKGDIPEGYSVSREKKERFSLILESASTNQTSMYLCASSSPRAKGTDTQYFGPGTRLTVL.

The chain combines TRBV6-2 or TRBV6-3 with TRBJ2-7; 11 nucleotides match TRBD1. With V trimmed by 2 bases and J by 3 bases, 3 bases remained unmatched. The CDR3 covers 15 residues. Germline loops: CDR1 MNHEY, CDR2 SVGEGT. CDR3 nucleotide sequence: TGTGCCAGCAGTTACCCGGGACAGGGGGTCTACGAGCAGTACTTC. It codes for CASSYPGQGVYEQYF.

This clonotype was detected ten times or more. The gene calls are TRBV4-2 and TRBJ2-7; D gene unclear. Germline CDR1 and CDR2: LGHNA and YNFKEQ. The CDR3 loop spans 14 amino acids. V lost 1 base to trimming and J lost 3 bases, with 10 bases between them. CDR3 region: CASSQVDDRYEQYF. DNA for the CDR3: TGTGCCAGCAGCCAAGTGGATGACCGCTACGAGCAGTACTTC.

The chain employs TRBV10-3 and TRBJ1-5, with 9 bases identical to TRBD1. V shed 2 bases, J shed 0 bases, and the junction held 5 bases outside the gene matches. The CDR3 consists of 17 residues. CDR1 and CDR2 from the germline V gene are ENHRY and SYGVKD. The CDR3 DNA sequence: TGTGCCATCAGTGAGAGACAGGGGGACTATAGCAATCAGCCCCAGCATTTT. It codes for CAISERQGDYSNQPQHF.

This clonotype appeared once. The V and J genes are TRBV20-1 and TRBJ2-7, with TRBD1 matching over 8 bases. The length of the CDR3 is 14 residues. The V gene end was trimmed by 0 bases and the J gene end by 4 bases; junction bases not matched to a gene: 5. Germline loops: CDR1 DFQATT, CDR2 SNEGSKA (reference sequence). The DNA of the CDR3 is TGCAGTGCTAGAGATGATGACAGGGGTTACGAGCAGTACTTC. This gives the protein CSARDDDRGYEQYF.